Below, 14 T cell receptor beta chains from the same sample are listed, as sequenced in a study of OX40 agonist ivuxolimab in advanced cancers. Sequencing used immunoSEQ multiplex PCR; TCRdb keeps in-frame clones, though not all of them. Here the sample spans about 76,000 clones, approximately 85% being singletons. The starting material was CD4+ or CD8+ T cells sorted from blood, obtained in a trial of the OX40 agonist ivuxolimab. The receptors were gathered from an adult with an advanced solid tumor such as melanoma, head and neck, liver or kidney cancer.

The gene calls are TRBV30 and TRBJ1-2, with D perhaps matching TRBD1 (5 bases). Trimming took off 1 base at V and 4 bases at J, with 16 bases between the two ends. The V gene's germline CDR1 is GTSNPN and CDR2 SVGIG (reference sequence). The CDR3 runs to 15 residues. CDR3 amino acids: CAWSEHSGTLYGYTF. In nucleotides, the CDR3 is TGTGCCTGGAGTGAGCACTCCGGGACTCTCTATGGCTACACCTTC.

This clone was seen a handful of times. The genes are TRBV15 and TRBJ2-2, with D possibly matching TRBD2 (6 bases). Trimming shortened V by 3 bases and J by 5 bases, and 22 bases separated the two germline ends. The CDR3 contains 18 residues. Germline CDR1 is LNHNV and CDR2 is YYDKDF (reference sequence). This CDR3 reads CATSSPTRPKVVTGELFF. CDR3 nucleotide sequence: TGTGCCACCAGCAGCCCGACTAGGCCCAAAGTTGTGACCGGGGAGCTGTTTTTT.

In DNA, the CDR3 is TGTGCCAGCAGCTTAGAGTTGAACACTGAAGCTTTCTTT. Translated, it gives CASSLELNTEAFF. V and J are TRBV7-9 and TRBJ1-1; no reliable D call. CDR3 length equals 13 residues. V was clipped by 1 base and J by 0 bases, with 3 bases between them. Germline V gene lookup returns CDR1 SEHNR and CDR2 FQNEAQ (reference sequence).

The CDR3 DNA follows: TGTGCCAGCAGTTTAGCAGGGAAGGACAATGAGCAGTTCTTC. Its protein is CASSLAGKDNEQFF. This chain joins TRBV28 and TRBJ2-1, with a tentative D call TRBD1 (5 bases). Germline V gene data show CDR1 as MDHEN and CDR2 as SYDVKM. CDR3 length: 14 amino acids. Trimming cost V 2 bases and J 5 bases, with 10 bases left between them.

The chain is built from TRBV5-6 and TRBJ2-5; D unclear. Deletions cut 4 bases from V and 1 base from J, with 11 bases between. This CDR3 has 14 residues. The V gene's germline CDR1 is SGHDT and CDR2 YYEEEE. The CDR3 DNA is TGTGCCAGCAGCACCCGGAAGACCCAAGAGACCCAGTACTTC. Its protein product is CASSTRKTQETQYF. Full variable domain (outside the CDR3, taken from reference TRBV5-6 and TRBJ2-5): DAGVTQSPTHLIKTRGQQVTLRCSPKSGHDTVSWYQQALGQGPQFIFQYYEEEERQRGNFPDRFSGHQFPNYSSELNVNALLLGDSALYLCASSTRKTQETQYFGPGTRLLVL.

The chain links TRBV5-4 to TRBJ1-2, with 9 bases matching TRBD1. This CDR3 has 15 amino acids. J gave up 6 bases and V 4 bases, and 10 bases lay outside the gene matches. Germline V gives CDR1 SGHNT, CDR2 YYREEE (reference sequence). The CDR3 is CASSPGQGWLDGYTF. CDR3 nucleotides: TGTGCCAGCAGCCCGGGACAGGGATGGCTTGATGGCTACACCTTC.

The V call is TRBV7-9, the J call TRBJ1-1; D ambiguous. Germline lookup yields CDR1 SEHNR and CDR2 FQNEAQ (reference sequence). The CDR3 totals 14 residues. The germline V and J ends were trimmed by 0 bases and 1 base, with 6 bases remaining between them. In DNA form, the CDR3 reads TGTGCCAGCAGCTTAGCAGGGTGGAACACTGAAGCTTTCTTT. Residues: CASSLAGWNTEAFF.

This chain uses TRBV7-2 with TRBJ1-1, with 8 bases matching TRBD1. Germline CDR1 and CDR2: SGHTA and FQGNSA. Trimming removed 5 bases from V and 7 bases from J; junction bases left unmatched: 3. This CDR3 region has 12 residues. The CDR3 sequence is CASSGQGLEAFF. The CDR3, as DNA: TGTGCCAGCAGCGGACAGGGCCTTGAAGCTTTCTTT. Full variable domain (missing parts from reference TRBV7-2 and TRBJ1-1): GAGVSQSPSNKVTEKGKDVELRCDPISGHTALYWYRQSLGQGLEFLIYFQGNSAPDKSGLPSDRFSAERTGGSVSTLTIQRTQQEDSAVYLCASSGQGLEAFFGQGTRLTVV.

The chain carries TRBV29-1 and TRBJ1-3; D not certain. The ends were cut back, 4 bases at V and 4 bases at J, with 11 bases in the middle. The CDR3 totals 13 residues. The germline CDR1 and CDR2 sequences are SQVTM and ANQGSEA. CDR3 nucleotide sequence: TGCAGCGTTGTAGCGAATGCGGGAAACACCATATATTTT. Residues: CSVVANAGNTIYF.

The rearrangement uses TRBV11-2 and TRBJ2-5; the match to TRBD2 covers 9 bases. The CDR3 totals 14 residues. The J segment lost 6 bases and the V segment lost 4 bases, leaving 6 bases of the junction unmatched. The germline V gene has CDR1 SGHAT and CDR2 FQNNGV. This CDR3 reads CASSSFLAGQTQYF. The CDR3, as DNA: TGTGCCAGCAGCTCCTTCCTAGCGGGACAGACCCAGTACTTC. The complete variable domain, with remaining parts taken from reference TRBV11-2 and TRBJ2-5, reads EAGVAQSPRYKIIEKRQSVAFWCNPISGHATLYWYQQILGQGPKLLIQFQNNGVVDDSQLPKDRFSAERLKGVDSTLKIQPAKLEDSAVYLCASSSFLAGQTQYFGPGTRLLVL.

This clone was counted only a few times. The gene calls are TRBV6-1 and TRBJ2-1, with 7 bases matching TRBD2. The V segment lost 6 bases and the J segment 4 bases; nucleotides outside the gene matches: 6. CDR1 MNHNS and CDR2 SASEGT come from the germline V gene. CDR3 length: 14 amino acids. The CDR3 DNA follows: TGTGCCAGCAGCTTGGCGGGAGTGTACAATGAGCAGTTCTTC. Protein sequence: CASSLAGVYNEQFF.

The chain's CDR3 is CASNTGGRAFF. The CDR3 bases are TGTGCCAGCAATACAGGGGGCAGAGCTTTCTTT. The chain is built from TRBV6-6 and TRBJ1-1, with 9 bases identical to TRBD1. There are 11 residues in the CDR3. The V gene end was trimmed by 7 bases and the J gene end by 10 bases; junction bases not matched to a gene: 4. Germline CDR1 and CDR2: MNHNY and SVGAGI (reference sequence).

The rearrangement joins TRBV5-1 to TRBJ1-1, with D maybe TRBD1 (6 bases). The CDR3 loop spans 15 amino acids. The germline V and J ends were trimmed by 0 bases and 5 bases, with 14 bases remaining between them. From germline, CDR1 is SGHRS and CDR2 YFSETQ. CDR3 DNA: TGCGCCAGCAGCTTGGACGCGTTAGGGGGTACTGAAGCTTTCTTT. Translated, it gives CASSLDALGGTEAFF.

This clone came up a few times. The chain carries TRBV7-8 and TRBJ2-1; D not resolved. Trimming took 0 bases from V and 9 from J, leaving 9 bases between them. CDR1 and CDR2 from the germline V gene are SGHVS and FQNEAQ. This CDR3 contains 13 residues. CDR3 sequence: CASSLAARGEQFF. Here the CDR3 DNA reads TGTGCCAGCAGCTTAGCGGCTAGAGGTGAGCAGTTCTTC.